Shown below are 27 T cell receptor beta chains from a single sample sequenced in a study of blood T cell repertoires in COVID-19. Sequencing was performed with immunoSEQ multiplex PCR; in TCRdb, only in-frame clones are kept and a portion is missing. The table has some 200,000 clones, 88% seen once. Sequenced: peripheral blood. The origin of the receptors is a man aged 45-60 years with COVID-19, enrolled during active disease.

The chain uses TRBV7-2 and TRBJ1-2; 9 bases are shared with TRBD1. In germline, CDR1 is SGHTA, CDR2 FQGNSA. The CDR3 sequence is 15 residues long. The J segment lost 4 bases and the V segment lost 5 bases, leaving 8 bases of the junction unmatched. CDR3 DNA sequence: TGTGCCAGCAGCGTAGGGACAGGGAATTTCTATGGCTACACCTTC. Translating it yields CASSVGTGNFYGYTF.

This chain joins TRBV9 and TRBJ1-3; TRBD1 is a possible D gene (5 bases). The CDR3 sequence is 16 residues long. Trimming pared 0 bases from V and 1 base from J, leaving 11 bases between. Germline V gene sequence: CDR1 SGDLS, CDR2 YYNGEE. The CDR3 reads CASSVVDSHSGNTIYF. The CDR3 DNA reads TGTGCCAGCAGCGTAGTAGACAGCCATTCTGGAAACACCATATATTTT.

The chain joins TRBV6-5 to TRBJ1-5, with TRBD1 as a possible D gene (5 bases). Germline V gene lookup returns CDR1 MNHEY and CDR2 SVGAGI. This CDR3 is 15 amino acids long. With 6 bases removed from V and 0 bases from J, the gap between germline ends came to 12 bases. CDR3 in DNA: TGTGCCAGCAGGCCCCGGGGGGTTAGCAATCAGCCCCAGCATTTT. It yields the protein CASRPRGVSNQPQHF.

V gene TRBV19 combines with J gene TRBJ1-5, with 11 bases matching TRBD1. The V and J ends lost 6 bases and 6 bases, in that order; junction bases with no gene match: 4. The length of the CDR3 is 14 residues. Germline CDR1 and CDR2: LNHDA and SQIVND (reference sequence). As DNA, the CDR3 is TGTGCCAGTAGCGGGACAGGGGGGAGTCAGCCCCAGCATTTT. Protein sequence: CASSGTGGSQPQHF.

The rearrangement joins TRBV6-2 or TRBV6-3 to TRBJ2-7; 11 bases fit TRBD1. Per germline, CDR1 MNHEY and CDR2 SVGEGT. The CDR3 consists of 14 residues. The ends lost 4 bases at V and 4 bases at J; junction bases unmatched: 3. CDR3 sequence (DNA): TGTGCCAGCAGTTTTGGGACAGGGGGTTACGAGCAGTACTTC. It yields the protein CASSFGTGGYEQYF.

J is TRBJ2-5 and V is TRBV7-9; D gene uncertain. There are 15 residues in the CDR3. Between the trimmed V and J ends, which lost 4 bases and 0 bases, there was a span of 12 bases. The V gene's germline CDR1 is SEHNR and CDR2 FQNEAQ (reference sequence). The CDR3 DNA is TGTGCCAGCAGCTCCCCTCGTGGCAACCAAGAGACCCAGTACTTC. Translated, it gives CASSSPRGNQETQYF.

CDR3 DNA sequence: TGTGCCAGTAGTCCTTCGGGGGTTACTGAAGCTTTCTTT. Translating it yields CASSPSGVTEAFF. The V gene is TRBV19, the J gene TRBJ1-1, with D perhaps TRBD1 (5 bases). From germline, CDR1 is LNHDA and CDR2 SQIVND (reference sequence). Trimming cost V 5 bases and J 5 bases, with 12 bases left between them. The CDR3 extends over 13 amino acids. Filled out from reference TRBV19 and TRBJ1-1, the complete variable domain reads DGGITQSPKYLFRKEGQNVTLSCEQNLNHDAMYWYRQDPGQGLRLIYYSQIVNDFQKGDIAEGYSVSREKKESFPLTVTSAQKNPTAFYLCASSPSGVTEAFFGQGTRLTVV.

In DNA form, the CDR3 reads TGTGCCAGCAGTGGGGACCAATTCAGGACAGCAACTAATGAAAAACTGTTTTTT. Residues: CASSGDQFRTATNEKLFF. The chain uses TRBV2 and TRBJ1-4; a possible D gene is TRBD1 (6 bases). V lost 4 bases to trimming and J lost 0 bases, with 18 bases between them. From germline, CDR1 is SNHLY and CDR2 FYNNEI. CDR3 length equals 18 residues.

The chain recombines TRBV6-5 with TRBJ1-2; 8 bases align to TRBD1. The CDR3 loop spans 13 amino acids. Germline loops: CDR1 MNHEY, CDR2 SVGAGI. V gave up 6 bases and J gave up 8 bases; unmatched junction bases: 8. CDR3 nucleotide sequence: TGTGCCAGCAGGTCGGACAGGGAGCGCGGCTACACCTTC. Protein: CASRSDRERGYTF.

V and J are TRBV2 and TRBJ1-4, with D possibly being TRBD1 (6 bases). The V and J ends lost 3 bases and 6 bases respectively, with 11 bases between them. From germline, CDR1 is SNHLY and CDR2 FYNNEI. This CDR3 is built from 14 residues. CDR3 coding DNA: TGTGCCAGCAGTGATTTGGGGGCCGATGAAAAACTGTTTTTT. Residues: CASSDLGADEKLFF.

V and J are TRBV7-6 and TRBJ2-3; perhaps TRBD1 as D (6 bases). Per germline, CDR1 SGHVS and CDR2 FNYEAQ. The CDR3 is 17 residues long. V was trimmed by 5 bases and J by 0 bases, leaving 18 bases between them. The CDR3 bases are TGTGCCAGCAGCCCCGGCAGGGGACCCTCTAGCACAGATACGCAGTATTTT. Translated, it gives CASSPGRGPSSTDTQYF.

The CDR3 is CASSLEGAGNYEQYF. CDR3 bases: TGCGCCAGCAGCTTGGAGGGAGCGGGGAACTACGAGCAGTACTTC. The chain links TRBV5-1 to TRBJ2-7, with TRBD2 identical over 7 bases. The CDR3 runs to 15 residues. Germline lookup yields CDR1 SGHRS and CDR2 YFSETQ. V lost 0 bases and J lost 3; bases outside the gene matches: 6.

This chain joins TRBV4-1 and TRBJ2-6, with 9 bases lining up with TRBD2. J lost 0 bases, V lost 5 bases, and 5 bases had no gene match. The CDR3 has 17 residues. Germline values: CDR1 MGHRA, CDR2 YSYEKL. The CDR3 DNA reads as TGCGCCAGCAGCTTCCTAGCGGGACCCTCTGGGGCCAACGTCCTGACTTTC. Translated: CASSFLAGPSGANVLTF.

Points on this clone: This specimen includes other DNA sequences encoding the same CDR3. The CDR3 is CASSEVRDTGELFF. CDR3 sequence (DNA): TGTGCCAGCAGTGAAGTGAGAGACACCGGGGAGCTGTTTTTT. The chain couples TRBV2 to TRBJ2-2; no clear D gene. V was trimmed by 1 base and J by 3 bases, leaving 6 bases between them. The CDR3 length is 14 residues. Germline V CDR1 and CDR2: SNHLY, FYNNEI.

The rearrangement links TRBV29-1 to TRBJ2-1; D is ambiguous. V lost 4 bases to trimming and J lost 5 bases, with 6 bases between them. The CDR3 contains 11 residues. Per the germline V gene, CDR1 is SQVTM and CDR2 is ANQGSEA. CDR3 coding DNA: TGCAGCGTTGTACTGAACAATGAGCAGTTCTTC. This encodes CSVVLNNEQFF.

The chain joins TRBV19 to TRBJ2-5; TRBD1 is a possible D gene (6 bases). Per the germline V gene, CDR1 is LNHDA and CDR2 is SQIVND (reference sequence). The V end was cut by 4 bases, the J end by 1 base, with 10 bases between. The CDR3 consists of 14 residues. This chain's CDR3 is CASSRRQVQETQYF. In DNA form, the CDR3 reads TGTGCCAGTAGTAGAAGACAGGTCCAAGAGACCCAGTACTTC.

The chain employs TRBV6-2 or TRBV6-3 and TRBJ1-5, with a tentative D call TRBD1 (5 bases). The germline V gene has CDR1 MNHEY and CDR2 SVGEGT. V lost 4 bases and J 3 bases, leaving 10 bases between the germline ends. The CDR3 runs to 14 residues. CDR3 nucleotides: TGTGCCAGCAGTTCCGACAGTACCAATCAGCCCCAGCATTTT. It encodes CASSSDSTNQPQHF.

This chain connects TRBV15 to TRBJ1-1, with 9 nucleotides matching TRBD1. Germline loops: CDR1 LNHNV, CDR2 YYDKDF (reference sequence). With V trimmed by 2 bases and J by 7 bases, 11 bases remained unmatched. The CDR3 extends over 16 amino acids. The CDR3 sequence: CATSRRTGANTNEAFF. The CDR3 nucleotides are TGTGCCACCAGCAGAAGGACAGGGGCGAACACTAATGAAGCTTTCTTT.

This rearrangement joins TRBV5-1 to TRBJ1-2, with TRBD1 matching over 7 bases. CDR3 length equals 15 residues. The trim removed 4 bases at V and 6 bases at J, leaving 12 bases unmatched. The germline gives CDR1 SGHRS, CDR2 YFSETQ. The CDR3 nucleotides are TGCGCCAGCAGCCCCGGGACAGCGACATCAAATGGCTACACCTTC. Protein: CASSPGTATSNGYTF.

This chain joins TRBV10-1 and TRBJ2-7; 11 nucleotides match TRBD2. With V trimmed by 0 bases and J by 4 bases, 5 bases remained unmatched. CDR1 and CDR2 from the germline V gene are WNHNN and SYGVQD (reference sequence). The CDR3 has 16 residues. The CDR3 sequence is CASSESASGRPYEQYF. The CDR3 region has the DNA TGCGCCAGCAGTGAGTCGGCTAGCGGGAGGCCTTACGAGCAGTACTTC.

V gene TRBV5-4 combines with J gene TRBJ1-6; D perhaps matches TRBD1 (6 bases). This CDR3 is built from 19 residues. Trimming removed 4 bases from V and 3 bases from J, with 23 bases in between. Germline V lookup: CDR1 SGHNT, CDR2 YYREEE (reference sequence). CDR3 sequence reads: CASSPGGGQGLFYNSPLHF. The CDR3 DNA is TGTGCCAGCAGCCCTGGGGGGGGGCAGGGGCTCTTCTATAATTCACCCCTCCACTTT.

The J gene is TRBJ2-7, the V gene TRBV7-2; TRBD2 matches 7 bases. Germline assignment: CDR1 SGHTA and CDR2 FQGNSA. This CDR3 is 15 amino acids long. Trimming removed 4 bases from V and 0 bases from J; junction bases left unmatched: 6. Here the CDR3 reads CASSSTRTSSYEQYF. In DNA, the CDR3 is TGTGCCAGCAGCTCCACCCGGACTAGCTCCTACGAGCAGTACTTC.

This chain joins TRBV3-1 (or the pseudogene TRBV3-2) and TRBJ2-3, with TRBD1 as a possible D gene (6 bases). This CDR3 region has 13 residues. Germline CDR1 is LGHDT and CDR2 is YNNKEL (reference sequence). Between the trimmed V and J ends, which lost 2 bases and 3 bases, there was a span of 6 bases. The CDR3 DNA reads TGTGCCAGCAGCCAAAGGGGGACAGATACGCAGTATTTT. Translation gives CASSQRGTDTQYF.

The V and J genes are TRBV4-3 and TRBJ1-2, with D unclear. There are 12 residues in the CDR3. Trimming took 0 bases from V and 8 from J, leaving 7 bases between them. The germline V gene has CDR1 LGHNA and CDR2 YSLEER. The CDR3 here is CASSQERRGYTF. The CDR3 region has the DNA TGCGCCAGCAGCCAAGAAAGGAGGGGCTACACCTTC.

The V gene is TRBV18, the J gene TRBJ2-5; 9 positions agree with TRBD1. J was trimmed by 1 base and V by 5 bases; bases with no gene match: 5. CDR3 length: 15 residues. Per the germline V gene, CDR1 is KGHSH and CDR2 is LQKENI. CDR3 protein: CASSGPGQGQETQYF. CDR3 sequence (DNA): TGTGCCAGCTCAGGCCCGGGACAGGGCCAAGAGACCCAGTACTTC.

This clone appeared a single time. V usage is TRBV28 and J usage is TRBJ2-7; D may be TRBD1 (6 bases). The germline gives CDR1 MDHEN, CDR2 SYDVKM. This CDR3 is built from 15 residues. Deletions cut 5 bases from V and 4 bases from J, with 18 bases between. The CDR3 region is CASSLPGVSKYEQYF. The CDR3 DNA sequence: TGTGCCAGCAGTCTCCCAGGGGTTTCCAAGTACGAGCAGTACTTC.

The chain links TRBV9 to TRBJ2-2; no reliable D call. V lost 4 bases, J lost 5 bases, and 9 bases lay in between. The CDR3 loop spans 13 amino acids. The germline CDR1 and CDR2 sequences are SGDLS and YYNGEE. The CDR3 sequence: CASSPVLTGELFF. The CDR3 coding sequence is TGTGCCAGCAGCCCCGTTTTGACCGGGGAGCTGTTTTTT.